This T cell receptor (beta chain) was profiled in a study of shared clonotypes between healthy human individuals. Overall study: Donors had three CD4 naive, three CD4 memory, two CD8 naive and one CD8 memory plate apiece.

Donors, healthy HIV-negative adults, lacked recent acute infections or vaccinations. The CDR3 is 15 amino acids. Trimming shortened V by 7 bases and J by 1 base, and 16 bases separated the two germline ends. The V gene's germline CDR1 is MNHEY and CDR2 SVGAGI. Generated by immunoSEQ multiplex PCR, the TCRdb table keeps only in-frame clones and is missing some. This repertoire shows roughly 1,500,000 clones, 95% to 99% found once; its top ten account for about 0.42%. This clone has a single count. Sequencing used naive CD4+ T cells sorted from blood. The subset: CD45RA+ positively selected. The chain couples TRBV6-5 to TRBJ1-1; no firm D call. The origin of this receptor is a man under 40 in good health. In DNA, the CDR3 is TGTGCCAGCACCCACCTGCCCGCGGGGAACACTGAAGCTTTCTTT. It yields the protein CASTHLPAGNTEAFF.